The following is a T cell receptor (beta chain) sequence with its context. The target antigen is unknown. Between the trimmed V and J ends, which lost 1 base and 0 bases, there was a span of 8 bases. Germline CDR1 reads MGHRA; CDR2 reads YSYEKL. This CDR3 has 15 residues. The record originates from a study of graft-versus-host responses after intestinal transplantation. The overall study: Uniformly, recipients were administered anti-thymocyte globulin induction with subsequent tacrolimus and steroids for about 3 years.

Data came from immunoSEQ multiplex PCR; TCRdb stores just in-frame clones and leaves some out. The sample carries around 100,000 clones, 93% recorded once. Study-level findings and limits: GvH clones detected in recipient marrow included some appearing first in ileum or blood. Individuals who had graft-donor T cell macrochimerism had allografts that showed high graft-versus-host to host-versus-graft clonal ratios. GvH clone levels peaked in circulation, and this peak was associated with early post-transplant HvG declines.

The clonotype comes from a human donor who was the organ donor for an intestinal transplant. Specimen: unstimulated CD8+ T cells sorted from spleen or lymph node cells, collected before transplant. The chain uses TRBV4-1 and TRBJ2-3; D could derive from TRBD1 or TRBD2 (5 bases each). Written as DNA, the CDR3 is TGCGCCAGCAGCCAAGGGGGGTTTAGCACAGATACGCAGTATTTT. This encodes CASSQGGFSTDTQYF.